What follows are 28 T cell receptor beta chains derived from one specimen sequenced in a study of sequential checkpoint blockade in melanoma. Assay used: immunoSEQ multiplex PCR; TCRdb lists only in-frame clones, some missing. This table has over 15,000 clones, more than 75% appearing once. Treatment noted: randomized to nivolumab then ipilimumab (arm A) or the reverse (arm B). Sequencing used CD8+ T cells sorted from blood (inferred from file names), obtained from a patient given nivolumab and ipilimumab in sequence. The receptors were gathered from a human donor with melanoma.

The chain recombines TRBV5-6 with TRBJ2-7; 7 positions match TRBD1. Unmatched junction bases numbered 6, after V lost 4 bases and J lost 2 bases. Germline loops: CDR1 SGHDT, CDR2 YYEEEE. The CDR3 has 14 residues. As DNA, the CDR3 is TGTGCCAGCAGCAGAGGGGACAGACCCTACGAGCAGTACTTC. Its protein is CASSRGDRPYEQYF.

The chain carries TRBV9 and TRBJ1-2; 11 bases align to TRBD1. CDR1 and CDR2 from the germline V gene are SGDLS and YYNGEE. Losses at the gene ends were 3 bases for V and 4 bases for J; bases not matched to a gene: 5. This CDR3 has 15 residues. The CDR3 protein is CASSAGQGAIYGYTF. The CDR3 bases are TGTGCCAGCAGCGCCGGACAGGGGGCAATCTATGGCTACACCTTC.

V usage is TRBV4-3 and J usage is TRBJ2-7; weak D call: TRBD2 (6 bases). From germline, CDR1 is LGHNA and CDR2 YSLEER. This CDR3 is 15 amino acids long. The V end was cut by 1 base, the J end by 0 bases, with 10 bases between. The CDR3 here is CASSQGNSGSYEQYF. CDR3 bases: TGCGCCAGCAGCCAAGGGAATAGCGGCTCCTACGAGCAGTACTTC.

The J gene is TRBJ2-7, the V gene TRBV19, with D perhaps TRBD1 (6 bases). The germline V and J ends were trimmed by 3 bases and 7 bases, with 16 bases remaining between them. In germline, CDR1 is LNHDA, CDR2 SQIVND (reference sequence). The CDR3 extends over 14 amino acids. In DNA, the CDR3 is TGTGCCAGTAGTATCGAGGACAGAGTGGATGAGCAGTACTTC. Translating it yields CASSIEDRVDEQYF. The whole variable domain, remainder taken from reference TRBV19 and TRBJ2-7, is DGGITQSPKYLFRKEGQNVTLSCEQNLNHDAMYWYRQDPGQGLRLIYYSQIVNDFQKGDIAEGYSVSREKKESFPLTVTSAQKNPTAFYLCASSIEDRVDEQYFGPGTRLTVT.

The chain uses TRBV4-3 and TRBJ2-3; TRBD2 agrees at 10 bases. The CDR3 sequence is 16 residues long. Germline lookup yields CDR1 LGHNA and CDR2 YSLEER. V shed 1 base and J 1 base; nucleotides not matched to a gene: 2. The CDR3 loop reads CASSQGLAGGTDTQYF. Written as DNA, the CDR3 is TGCGCCAGCAGCCAAGGGCTAGCGGGAGGCACAGATACGCAGTATTTT.

The chain carries TRBV19 and TRBJ1-2; TRBD1 is a possible D gene (6 bases). In germline, CDR1 is LNHDA, CDR2 SQIVND (reference sequence). CDR3 size: 16 residues. The ends were cut back, 5 bases at V and 1 base at J, with 17 bases in the middle. DNA for the CDR3: TGTGCCAGTAGTCCTTCCGCAGGGGCTTTTAACTATGGCTACACCTTC. Protein: CASSPSAGAFNYGYTF.

The rearrangement uses TRBV10-3 and TRBJ2-7; 7 positions agree with TRBD2. The junction had 6 bases not matched to a gene; V was cut back by 7 bases and J by 0 bases. Germline-derived CDR1 and CDR2 are ENHRY and SYGVKD. The CDR3 is 14 amino acids. DNA of the CDR3: TGTGCCATCACCGAGCGGGGTGACTCCTACGAGCAGTACTTC. It is translated as CAITERGDSYEQYF.

The chain is built from TRBV7-9 and TRBJ1-1; 10 bases align to TRBD1. The CDR3 contains 14 residues. The trim removed 5 bases at V and 3 bases at J, leaving 3 bases unmatched. CDR1 is SEHNR and CDR2 is FQNEAQ in the germline V gene (reference sequence). As DNA, the CDR3 is TGTGCCAGCAGCCCCGGACAGGGGGACACTGAAGCTTTCTTT. This gives the protein CASSPGQGDTEAFF.

This sequence joins TRBV6-6 and TRBJ2-7, with 8 bases fitting TRBD1. V shed 5 bases, J shed 6 bases, and the junction held 3 bases outside the gene matches. CDR1 and CDR2 (germline): MNHNY, SVGAGI (reference sequence). The CDR3 is made up of 12 amino acids. CDR3 loop: CASSRQGSEQYF. Here the CDR3 DNA reads TGTGCCAGCAGTCGACAGGGGTCCGAGCAGTACTTC.

The chain uses TRBV28 and TRBJ2-7; 7 nucleotides agree with TRBD2. This CDR3 is 15 amino acids long. After removal of 2 bases from V and 3 bases from J, the junction contained 7 bases not matched to a gene. Germline loops: CDR1 MDHEN, CDR2 SYDVKM. CDR3 loop: CASSLGASGSYEQYF. CDR3 coding DNA: TGTGCCAGCAGTTTAGGGGCTAGCGGAAGCTACGAGCAGTACTTC.

This rearrangement joins TRBV6-1 to TRBJ1-4; no firm D call. CDR1 is MNHNS, CDR2 SASEGT, per germline. There are 12 residues in the CDR3. V lost 2 bases and J 11 bases, leaving 9 bases between the germline ends. This CDR3 reads CASSEYEPKLFF. The CDR3, as DNA: TGTGCCAGCAGTGAATACGAGCCTAAACTGTTTTTT.

This clone is deemed medium-sized. The CDR3 bases are TGTGCCAGCAGCTACTCTCCCGGGACAGGGTCCGAGCAGTACTTC. As protein: CASSYSPGTGSEQYF. This chain connects TRBV7-9 to TRBJ2-7, with TRBD1 matching 9 bases. There are 15 residues in the CDR3. The germline gives CDR1 SEHNR, CDR2 FQNEAQ (reference sequence). Trimming took 4 bases from V and 6 from J; bases not matched to a gene: 10.

The chain has TRBV29-1 and TRBJ2-7; possibly TRBD1 for D (5 bases). Germline V CDR1 and CDR2: SQVTM, ANQGSEA. V lost 1 base and J 1 base, leaving 17 bases between the germline ends. CDR3 length: 16 amino acids. CDR3 region: CSVEVGEGAPSYEQYF. As DNA, the CDR3 is TGCAGCGTTGAAGTTGGCGAAGGGGCTCCTTCCTACGAGCAGTACTTC.

V gene TRBV6-6 combines with J gene TRBJ2-7, with 9 bases matching TRBD2. CDR3 size: 15 residues. V dropped 3 bases and J dropped 0; count of bases not matched to a gene: 3. Germline V gives CDR1 MNHNY, CDR2 SVGAGI (reference sequence). CDR3 in amino acids: CASSYSGRASYEQYF. The CDR3 bases are TGTGCCAGCAGTTATAGCGGGAGAGCCTCCTACGAGCAGTACTTC.

The genes are TRBV7-9 and TRBJ1-4, with D tentatively TRBD1 (6 bases). Trimming shortened V by 4 bases and J by 5 bases, and 14 bases separated the two germline ends. Looked up from germline, CDR1 is SEHNR and CDR2 is FQNEAQ (reference sequence). The CDR3 extends over 15 amino acids. The CDR3 spells CASSSRDMGNEKLFF. For the CDR3, the DNA is TGTGCCAGCAGCTCACGGGACATGGGGAATGAAAAACTGTTTTTT.

This chain connects TRBV5-6 to TRBJ1-1; D gene ambiguous. Germline values: CDR1 SGHDT, CDR2 YYEEEE. V dropped 1 base and J dropped 5 bases, with 18 bases sitting between them. The length of the CDR3 is 16 residues. CDR3 in DNA: TGTGCCAGCAGCTTGTATGCGCAAATTCCGGGGACTGAAGCTTTCTTT. Translating gives CASSLYAQIPGTEAFF.

This chain connects TRBV5-1 to TRBJ1-1; D uncertain. The ends were cut back, 0 bases at V and 7 bases at J, with 7 bases in the middle. Per germline, CDR1 SGHRS and CDR2 YFSETQ. The CDR3 is made up of 12 amino acids. In DNA form, the CDR3 reads TGCGCCAGCAGCTTGGCCGGGTTTGAAGCTTTCTTT. As protein: CASSLAGFEAFF.

This clone was seen once. The rearrangement links TRBV5-6 to TRBJ2-7; the match to TRBD2 covers 9 bases. Germline loops: CDR1 SGHDT, CDR2 YYEEEE. Losses at the gene ends were 4 bases for V and 0 bases for J; bases not matched to a gene: 11. The CDR3 spans 17 residues. The CDR3, as DNA: TGTGCCAGCAGCCTGACCAAATCTAGCGGGAACTCCTACGAGCAGTACTTC. The encoded protein is CASSLTKSSGNSYEQYF.

CDR3 protein: CASSLTGGRPQHF. Here the CDR3 DNA reads TGTGCCAGCAGTTTAACGGGGGGCAGGCCCCAGCATTTT. V usage is TRBV27 and J usage is TRBJ1-5; tentative D call: TRBD1 (6 bases). Germline V gene sequence: CDR1 MNHEY, CDR2 SMNVEV (reference sequence). There are 13 residues in the CDR3. The V end was cut by 2 bases, the J end by 9 bases, with 11 bases between.

The chain links TRBV6-5 to TRBJ1-2; possible D gene TRBD1, 5 bases. Germline assignment: CDR1 MNHEY and CDR2 SVGAGI. The CDR3 spans 14 residues. Trimming stripped 6 bases from V and 7 bases from J, with 18 bases between. The CDR3 DNA follows: TGTGCCAGCAGAGGGCCCGGCGGAAGGGGTGGCTACACCTTC. Translation: CASRGPGGRGGYTF.

The chain has TRBV7-6 and TRBJ1-2; a weak D match, TRBD1 (5 bases). Germline V gene lookup returns CDR1 SGHVS and CDR2 FNYEAQ. The V end was cut by 0 bases, the J end by 1 base, with 6 bases between. The CDR3 is 14 amino acids. The CDR3 region is CASSLADSNYGYTF. The CDR3 bases are TGTGCCAGCAGCTTAGCCGACAGTAACTATGGCTACACCTTC.

The chain combines TRBV29-1 with TRBJ2-1; TRBD2 aligns across 14 bases. Germline V CDR1 and CDR2: SQVTM, ANQGSEA. CDR3 length: 15 amino acids. Trimming cost V 1 base and J 6 bases; bases outside gene matches: 2. CDR3 in amino acids: CSVEGGTSGSNEQFF. DNA of the CDR3: TGCAGCGTTGAAGGGGGGACTAGCGGGAGCAATGAGCAGTTCTTC.

The chain has TRBV12-5 and TRBJ2-7, with TRBD1 matching over 8 bases. Germline assignment: CDR1 LGHNT and CDR2 FRNRAP. Trimming removed 6 bases from V and 5 bases from J; junction bases left unmatched: 6. This CDR3 is built from 13 residues. CDR3 DNA sequence: TGTGCTAGTGGCACATTCAGGGGGCACGAGCAGTACTTC. This sequence encodes CASGTFRGHEQYF. The whole variable domain, filled in from reference TRBV12-5 and TRBJ2-7, reads DARVTQTPRHKVTEMGQEVTMRCQPILGHNTVFWYRQTMMQGLELLAYFRNRAPLDDSGMPKDRFSAEMPDATLATLKIQPSEPRDSAVYFCASGTFRGHEQYFGPGTRLTVT.

This clone was detected a few times. This sequence joins TRBV19 and TRBJ1-1; perhaps TRBD1 as D (5 bases). Trimming removed 0 bases from V and 8 bases from J, with 13 bases in between. CDR1 and CDR2 from the germline V gene are LNHDA and SQIVND (reference sequence). The CDR3 is 14 residues long. CDR3 nucleotide sequence: TGTGCCAGTAGTATAGACGCAGCTTACAGGGAAGCTTTCTTT. It codes for CASSIDAAYREAFF.

The rearrangement joins TRBV4-3 to TRBJ2-7; 10 bases are a match to TRBD2. CDR3 length: 15 residues. The germline gives CDR1 LGHNA, CDR2 YSLEER. The V and J ends lost 0 bases and 4 bases, in that order; junction bases with no gene match: 3. This CDR3 is CASSQELAGNYEQYF. CDR3 in DNA: TGCGCCAGCAGCCAAGAACTAGCGGGGAATTACGAGCAGTACTTC.

In this sample, this clone turned up once. The rearrangement uses TRBV28 and TRBJ2-7; 10 nucleotides line up with TRBD2. Germline V CDR1 and CDR2: MDHEN, SYDVKM. With 5 bases clipped from V and 4 bases from J, the junction kept 8 bases outside the gene matches. This CDR3 contains 15 residues. The CDR3 nucleotides read TGTGCCAGCAGTGGCCAAGCGGGAGGGCCGTACGAGCAGTACTTC. Translation: CASSGQAGGPYEQYF.

The chain uses TRBV28 and TRBJ1-2; D not certain. The V and J ends lost 3 bases and 4 bases respectively, with 12 bases between them. This CDR3 comprises 14 residues. Per germline, CDR1 MDHEN and CDR2 SYDVKM. The CDR3 protein is CASSLPNLLYGYTF. Here the CDR3 DNA reads TGTGCCAGCAGTTTGCCCAACCTACTCTATGGCTACACCTTC.

The chain employs TRBV28 and TRBJ2-7; D perhaps matches TRBD1 (6 bases). The V and J ends lost 4 bases and 2 bases respectively, with 15 bases between them. This CDR3 spans 15 amino acids. Germline V lookup: CDR1 MDHEN, CDR2 SYDVKM. The CDR3 loop reads CASSSLGQRTYEQYF. The CDR3 DNA reads as TGTGCCAGCAGTTCCCTCGGACAGCGAACCTACGAGCAGTACTTC.